This T cell receptor beta chain was captured by sequencing in a study of shared clonotypes between healthy human individuals. Unmatched junction bases numbered 8, after V lost 6 bases and J lost 6 bases. The CDR3 contains 14 residues. CDR1 and CDR2 (germline): SNHLY, FYNNEI. CD8 cells classed as naive were CD45RO-negative and positively selected for CCR7, excluding terminally differentiated effector memory CD45RA+ cells. Worth noting for this clone: Its antigen is not known.

General study results and limits: A handful of donors shared approximately 5% of their naive CD4 clonotypes. Sequencing depth was expected to influence donor clonotype sharing.

TCRdb's copy holds only in-frame clones and misses some; the assay was immunoSEQ multiplex PCR. Here the sample spans about 2.2 million clones, roughly 95% being singletons. The chain combines TRBV2 with TRBJ2-1, with 7 bases aligning to TRBD1. The source of this sequence is a man between 18 and 29 years old in good health. Some clones in this sample may be carry-over from other donors' samples. The sequenced material came from naive CD8+ T cells from PBMCs. Here the CDR3 DNA reads TGTGCCAGCAGGAGACCCCAGGGGGTCAATGAGCAGTTCTTC. It yields the protein CASRRPQGVNEQFF.